Reported below is one TCR beta chain. The data were taken from a study of blood T cell repertoires in COVID-19. Study at large: There were acute and convalescent COVID-19 samples, and they came from the United States, Italy and Spain. PBMCs, B-cell-depleted T cells, or T cells were the source of the cDNA or gDNA that made up the material.

Authors' data handling: Reference gene primer amplification gave nucleated cell count estimates. TCRdb's copy holds only in-frame clones and misses some; the assay was immunoSEQ multiplex PCR. The D gene and trimming were derived from the DNA, and the V and J assignments and clone size from that table. The top ten hold roughly 5.3% of the sample, which has around 100,000 clones, roughly 91% seen once. CDR3 length: 16 amino acids. The germline V gene encodes CDR1 MNHEY and CDR2 SVGEGT. Trimming took 6 bases from V and 4 from J; bases not matched to a gene: 6. The J gene is TRBJ2-5, the V gene TRBV6-2 or TRBV6-3; 15 nucleotides line up with TRBD2. The sequence came from a human donor in a cohort sampled during active COVID-19. The sequenced sample was peripheral blood. This chain's CDR3 is CASSPLGLAGGETQYF. CDR3 bases: TGTGCCAGCAGCCCTTTGGGACTAGCGGGAGGAGAGACCCAGTACTTC.